This passage covers 32 T cell receptor beta chains from one sample sequenced in a study of cytomegalovirus exposure and HLA in healthy donors. The protocol was immunoSEQ multiplex PCR, while the TCRdb copy is restricted to in-frame clones and leaves out a portion. Of 300,000 to 450,000 clones in the sample, roughly 85% are singletons; the top ten hold roughly 0.8%. Sequencing was carried out using PBMCs. These receptor sequences come from a woman younger than 30 in good health and CMV-seronegative.

The chain is built from TRBV5-5 and TRBJ1-2; D is unresolved. Germline CDR1 and CDR2: SGHKS and YYEKEE (reference sequence). This CDR3 has 14 residues. The V gene lost 0 bases and the J gene lost 2 bases, with 8 bases spanning the gap. CDR3 sequence: CASSLVQRNYGYTF. The CDR3 DNA follows: TGTGCCAGCAGCTTGGTCCAGCGAAACTATGGCTACACCTTC.

The V call is TRBV30, the J call TRBJ1-4, with D uncertain. CDR1 GTSNPN and CDR2 SVGIG come from the germline V gene (reference sequence). V gave up 2 bases and J gave up 5 bases, with 18 bases separating them. This CDR3 is 16 amino acids long. The CDR3 is CAWSLSGGGLNEKLFF. The CDR3 DNA reads as TGTGCCTGGAGTTTATCCGGTGGAGGGTTAAATGAAAAACTGTTTTTT.

The V and J genes are TRBV28 and TRBJ2-1; possibly TRBD1 for D (6 bases). Between the trimmed V and J ends, which lost 3 bases and 7 bases, there was a span of 19 bases. Germline values: CDR1 MDHEN, CDR2 SYDVKM. The CDR3 sequence is 16 residues long. CDR3 in DNA: TGTGCCAGCAGTTTCCCCGCTTTGGACAGCAGAAATGAGCAGTTCTTC. It translates to CASSFPALDSRNEQFF. Supplemented by reference TRBV28 and TRBJ2-1, the full variable domain reads DVKVTQSSRYLVKRTGEKVFLECVQDMDHENMFWYRQDPGLGLRLIYFSYDVKMKEKGDIPEGYSVSREKKERFSLILESASTNQTSMYLCASSFPALDSRNEQFFGPGTRLTVL.

Comment on this clone: At one boundary the junction diverges from the germline segment, which might be a read error. The chain is built from TRBV7-8 and TRBJ1-5, with a tentative D call TRBD1 (6 bases). The CDR3 sequence is 15 residues long. CDR1 and CDR2 from the germline V gene are SGHVS and FQNEAQ. The DNA for the CDR3 is TGTGCCAGCGGCTTAGCGGGACAAGCCCGTCAGCCCCAGCATTTT. This codes for CASGLAGQARQPQHF.

J is TRBJ2-2 and V is TRBV5-1, with 11 bases that match TRBD1. The CDR3 length is 16 residues. Per germline, CDR1 SGHRS and CDR2 YFSETQ. V gave up 4 bases and J gave up 2 bases; unmatched junction bases: 4. CDR3 protein: CASSVGQGANTGELFF. The DNA for the CDR3 is TGCGCCAGCAGCGTAGGACAGGGGGCAAACACCGGGGAGCTGTTTTTT.

V usage is TRBV7-9 and J usage is TRBJ2-7; D might be TRBD1 (6 bases). The CDR3 length is 16 residues. Trimming removed 2 bases at V and 1 base at J, with 15 bases between. Germline CDR1 reads SEHNR; CDR2 reads FQNEAQ (reference sequence). The DNA of the CDR3 is TGTGCCAGCAGCTTATCGACGGGACACCGATCCTACGAGCAGTACTTC. It is translated as CASSLSTGHRSYEQYF.

V usage is TRBV27 and J usage is TRBJ2-7; D might be TRBD1 (6 bases). This CDR3 region has 13 residues. Germline V gene lookup returns CDR1 MNHEY and CDR2 SMNVEV (reference sequence). V shed 6 bases and J shed 7 bases, with 16 bases lying between them. DNA for the CDR3: TGTGCCAGCAGCAATTCAGGGGTGGAGGAGCAGTACTTC. It specifies CASSNSGVEEQYF.

The J gene is TRBJ1-1, the V gene TRBV15; the D is unclear. CDR1 LNHNV and CDR2 YYDKDF come from the germline V gene (reference sequence). The CDR3 is 14 amino acids. The germline V and J ends were trimmed by 2 bases and 4 bases, with 11 bases remaining between them. The CDR3 loop is CATSRLGAGTEAFF. CDR3 coding DNA: TGTGCCACCAGCAGACTTGGTGCGGGCACTGAAGCTTTCTTT.

The chain couples TRBV2 to TRBJ2-1, with 12 bases that match TRBD2. This CDR3 has 14 amino acids. Germline CDR1 and CDR2: SNHLY and FYNNEI. Germline trimming cut 3 bases from V and 9 bases from J; bases unmatched to any gene: 3. CDR3 DNA: TGTGCCAGCAGTGAGGGACTAGCGGGCCTTGAGCAGTTCTTC. Its protein is CASSEGLAGLEQFF.

This chain uses TRBV4-1 with TRBJ2-5, with 7 positions matching TRBD1. From germline, CDR1 is MGHRA and CDR2 YSYEKL. Germline trimming cut 0 bases from V and 3 bases from J; bases unmatched to any gene: 4. This CDR3 has 15 amino acids. CDR3: CASSQDEGAEETQYF. The DNA for the CDR3 is TGCGCCAGCAGCCAAGATGAGGGGGCGGAAGAGACCCAGTACTTC.

Of note for this clone: In the same sample, other DNA sequences code for this CDR3. The chain couples TRBV13 to TRBJ2-7; 8 bases map to TRBD2. The CDR3 totals 14 residues. Germline V gene data show CDR1 as PRHDT and CDR2 as FYEKMQ (reference sequence). The V and J ends lost 0 bases and 4 bases, in that order; junction bases with no gene match: 2. Here the CDR3 DNA reads TGTGCCAGCAGCTTAGGGGCGGGGGGTTACGAGCAGTACTTC. Its protein is CASSLGAGGYEQYF.

The chain carries TRBV27 and TRBJ2-3, with unresolved D. CDR1 MNHEY and CDR2 SMNVEV come from the germline V gene (reference sequence). The V end was cut by 5 bases, the J end by 1 base, with 16 bases between. The CDR3 contains 16 residues. The CDR3 DNA reads as TGTGCCAGCAGTCCCCCCTATCGGTATGGCACAGATACGCAGTATTTT. This translates into CASSPPYRYGTDTQYF.

The chain is built from TRBV5-1 and TRBJ2-7; TRBD1 aligns across 8 bases. In germline, CDR1 is SGHRS, CDR2 YFSETQ. Germline trimming cut 4 bases from V and 2 bases from J; bases unmatched to any gene: 5. The length of the CDR3 is 14 residues. The CDR3 DNA reads TGCGCCAGCAGCGGAAGGGACAGGCCCTACGAGCAGTACTTC. This sequence encodes CASSGRDRPYEQYF.

The chain combines TRBV4-2 with TRBJ2-7, with 7 nucleotides matching TRBD2. Germline V gene sequence: CDR1 LGHNA, CDR2 YNFKEQ. With V trimmed by 4 bases and J by 4 bases, 13 bases remained unmatched. This CDR3 region has 16 residues. For the CDR3, the DNA is TGTGCCAGCAGCCCCCGATACCCGGCCGGGGGGTACGAGCAGTACTTC. Translation gives CASSPRYPAGGYEQYF.

The chain is built from TRBV14 and TRBJ1-1; D is perhaps TRBD1 (5 bases). The CDR3 totals 14 residues. With 4 bases removed from V and 5 bases from J, the gap between germline ends came to 14 bases. Germline V lookup: CDR1 SGHDN, CDR2 FVKESK. The CDR3 DNA is TGTGCCAGCAGCCGGGAGAGGGGAGGGACTGAAGCTTTCTTT. Translated: CASSRERGGTEAFF.

This clone came up a few times. The chain employs TRBV4-2 and TRBJ2-7, with D tentatively TRBD2 (6 bases). The V and J ends lost 0 bases and 3 bases respectively, with 9 bases between them. Per the germline V gene, CDR1 is LGHNA and CDR2 is YNFKEQ. CDR3 length equals 14 residues. In nucleotides, the CDR3 is TGTGCCAGCAGCCAAGATGGGACTTACTACGAGCAGTACTTC. Protein: CASSQDGTYYEQYF.

The genes are TRBV11-3 and TRBJ2-1, with D possibly being TRBD2 (5 bases). The CDR3 contains 14 residues. Germline V gene sequence: CDR1 SGHNT, CDR2 YENEEA. V was cut by 2 bases and J by 8 bases, with 13 bases left in between. This chain's CDR3 is CASSLRTGADEQFF. In nucleotides, the CDR3 is TGTGCCAGCAGCTTAAGGACTGGCGCAGATGAGCAGTTCTTC.

This sequence joins TRBV18 and TRBJ1-2, with D tentatively TRBD1 (5 bases). Trimming pared 3 bases from V and 7 bases from J, leaving 12 bases between. Germline CDR1 reads KGHSH; CDR2 reads LQKENI. This CDR3 has 13 residues. CDR3 sequence (DNA): TGTGCCAGCTCACCGCAGGAGGGACGTGGCTACACCTTC. Translated, it gives CASSPQEGRGYTF.

The chain links TRBV5-1 to TRBJ1-5, with 8 nucleotides matching TRBD1. V dropped 0 bases and J dropped 7; count of bases not matched to a gene: 6. CDR3 length: 15 residues. Germline values: CDR1 SGHRS, CDR2 YFSETQ. The CDR3 reads CASSLAPTGEQPQHF. The CDR3 nucleotides are TGCGCCAGCAGCTTGGCCCCGACAGGGGAACAGCCCCAGCATTTT.

The chain recombines TRBV19 with TRBJ1-4; D not resolved. V was shortened by 5 bases and J by 7 bases, with 14 bases between the two germline ends. This CDR3 comprises 14 residues. CDR1 and CDR2 (germline): LNHDA, SQIVND (reference sequence). The CDR3 is CASSVRGGGEKLFF. CDR3 nucleotide sequence: TGTGCCAGTAGTGTTCGGGGTGGAGGTGAAAAACTGTTTTTT.

V usage is TRBV19 and J usage is TRBJ1-1, with D hard to call. V dropped 7 bases and J dropped 1 base, with 7 bases sitting between them. CDR3 length: 12 residues. CDR1 LNHDA and CDR2 SQIVND come from the germline V gene (reference sequence). The CDR3 loop reads CASKRQNTEAFF. Here the CDR3 DNA reads TGTGCCAGTAAACGACAGAACACTGAAGCTTTCTTT.

The chain joins TRBV19 to TRBJ1-2; 9 bases agree with TRBD1. Germline trimming cut 1 base from V and 5 bases from J; bases unmatched to any gene: 8. The CDR3 has 16 amino acids. Germline loops: CDR1 LNHDA, CDR2 SQIVND (reference sequence). CDR3 residues: CASSIAGTGMVYGYTF. As DNA, the CDR3 is TGTGCCAGTAGTATAGCGGGGACAGGGATGGTTTATGGCTACACCTTC.

This clone is a singleton in its sample. The chain uses TRBV28 and TRBJ2-7; D is uncertain. Trimming stripped 2 bases from V and 2 bases from J, with 10 bases between. The CDR3 spans 14 residues. The germline V gene encodes CDR1 MDHEN and CDR2 SYDVKM. CDR3 loop: CASSLLLVPYEQYF. DNA of the CDR3: TGTGCCAGCAGTTTACTCCTAGTTCCCTACGAGCAGTACTTC.

The chain links TRBV5-1 to TRBJ2-7, with 10 positions matching TRBD1. The length of the CDR3 is 13 residues. Germline CDR1 and CDR2: SGHRS and YFSETQ. J gave up 9 bases and V 5 bases, and 8 bases lay outside the gene matches. The CDR3 DNA reads as TGCGCCAGCAGAGGGGACAGGGGCCATCCGCAGTACTTC. Amino acids: CASRGDRGHPQYF.

The CDR3 region has the DNA TGTGCCAGCAGCCCCGGGACAGAGCAGTACTTC. It yields the protein CASSPGTEQYF. The chain links TRBV27 to TRBJ2-7, with TRBD1 as a possible D gene (6 bases). Trimming shortened V by 6 bases and J by 7 bases, and 10 bases separated the two germline ends. Germline CDR1 reads MNHEY; CDR2 reads SMNVEV (reference sequence). CDR3 size: 11 residues.

The V gene is TRBV7-6, the J gene TRBJ2-5; D is perhaps TRBD2 (6 bases). Germline V gene data show CDR1 as SGHVS and CDR2 as FNYEAQ. The V gene lost 1 base and the J gene lost 7 bases, with 7 bases spanning the gap. This CDR3 is built from 12 residues. CDR3 sequence reads: CASSLGEATQYF. The CDR3 DNA is TGTGCCAGCAGCTTAGGGGAGGCGACCCAGTACTTC.

V usage is TRBV19 and J usage is TRBJ2-1; D remains unclear. V was pared by 2 bases and J by 8 bases, with 7 bases between. Germline V gene data show CDR1 as LNHDA and CDR2 as SQIVND (reference sequence). The CDR3 length is 12 residues. CDR3 sequence (DNA): TGTGCCAGTAGTATAAGAGGTTATGAGCAGTTCTTC. Translation gives CASSIRGYEQFF.

Written as DNA, the CDR3 is TGTGCCAGCAGCCGTTCAGGGGCCCAAGAGACCCAGTACTTC. Its protein is CASSRSGAQETQYF. V and J are TRBV7-9 and TRBJ2-5; D might be TRBD1 (6 bases). The CDR3 covers 14 residues. The germline V gene has CDR1 SEHNR and CDR2 FQNEAQ (reference sequence). The V end was cut by 5 bases, the J end by 1 base, with 11 bases between.

This clone was picked up a small number of times. The rearrangement joins TRBV6-1 to TRBJ2-7; 9 bases are shared with TRBD1. This CDR3 is built from 13 residues. Germline V gene data show CDR1 as MNHNS and CDR2 as SASEGT. Trimming at V came to 7 bases and at J to 4 bases, leaving 5 bases not matched to a gene. CDR3 nucleotides: TGTGCCAGCACACGGACAGGGGCGTACGAGCAGTACTTC. It translates to CASTRTGAYEQYF.

This clone was seen a single time. This rearrangement joins TRBV7-9 to TRBJ1-1, with D uncertain. Trimming cost V 0 bases and J 5 bases, with 19 bases left between them. CDR3 length: 17 amino acids. Per the germline V gene, CDR1 is SEHNR and CDR2 is FQNEAQ (reference sequence). This CDR3 is CASSLADKRARETEAFF. CDR3 DNA sequence: TGTGCCAGCAGCTTAGCGGATAAAAGGGCGCGGGAGACTGAAGCTTTCTTT.

The chain uses TRBV29-1 and TRBJ2-2; D is unresolved. CDR1 SQVTM and CDR2 ANQGSEA come from the germline V gene. The CDR3 totals 11 residues. V was shortened by 6 bases and J by 2 bases, with 4 bases between the two germline ends. CDR3 in DNA: TGCAGCGTCTTAAACACCGGGGAGCTGTTTTTT. Protein sequence: CSVLNTGELFF.

Notes on this clone: Within the sample, other DNA sequences also encode this same CDR3. V gene TRBV27 combines with J gene TRBJ2-2, with D unresolved. CDR3 size: 13 residues. Trimming left V 5 bases short and J 6 bases short, with 10 bases between. Germline CDR1 reads MNHEY; CDR2 reads SMNVEV (reference sequence). Here the CDR3 DNA reads TGTGCCAGCAGTCTCGCCGGGTCCGGGGAGCTGTTTTTT. Protein product: CASSLAGSGELFF.